These 26 T cell receptor beta chains originate from one sample sequenced in a study of blood T cell repertoires in COVID-19. The assay was immunoSEQ multiplex PCR, and TCRdb's table has in-frame clones only and misses some. The table lists fewer than 250,000 clones, 80% of them singletons. Material for sequencing was PBMCs or T cells enriched from blood (not recorded which). Receptors originate from a woman aged 40 to 49 with acute COVID-19.

The chain carries TRBV2 and TRBJ1-5; D is unresolved. V lost 5 bases to trimming and J lost 1 base, with 15 bases between them. There are 16 residues in the CDR3. Germline V gives CDR1 SNHLY, CDR2 FYNNEI. The CDR3 sequence is CASSLREVLSNQPQHF. CDR3 nucleotide sequence: TGTGCCAGCAGTCTCCGAGAGGTCTTGAGCAATCAGCCCCAGCATTTT.

This chain joins TRBV9 and TRBJ2-1; 7 nucleotides agree with TRBD1. Germline lookup yields CDR1 SGDLS and CDR2 YYNGEE. CDR3 length equals 13 residues. Trimming at V came to 0 bases and at J to 15 bases, leaving 9 bases not matched to a gene. This CDR3 is CASSVVEGGYLFF. The CDR3 bases are TGTGCCAGCAGCGTAGTTGAAGGGGGCTATCTGTTCTTC.

The gene calls are TRBV6-5 and TRBJ2-7, with 10 bases aligning to TRBD1. The CDR3 is made up of 15 amino acids. Germline V gene lookup returns CDR1 MNHEY and CDR2 SVGAGI. V lost 7 bases and J lost 3; bases outside the gene matches: 9. In DNA, the CDR3 is TGTGCCAGCACTCCAGACAGGGGGCTAAACTACGAGCAGTACTTC. This gives the protein CASTPDRGLNYEQYF.

V and J are TRBV29-1 and TRBJ2-6; D gene unclear. In germline, CDR1 is SQVTM, CDR2 ANQGSEA. V was cut by 4 bases and J by 4 bases, with 8 bases left in between. The CDR3 is made up of 13 amino acids. The CDR3 reads CSVVAEGANVLTF. The CDR3 nucleotides are TGCAGCGTTGTGGCGGAAGGGGCCAACGTCCTGACTTTC.

This clone was detected only once. The chain joins TRBV28 to TRBJ2-7, with TRBD1 identical over 7 bases. CDR3 length: 15 residues. Per germline, CDR1 MDHEN and CDR2 SYDVKM. Trimming took 2 bases from V and 3 from J; bases not matched to a gene: 7. CDR3 in amino acids: CASSLGGQARYEQYF. The DNA for the CDR3 is TGTGCCAGCAGTTTAGGAGGACAGGCCCGCTACGAGCAGTACTTC. Full variable domain (remainder filled in from reference TRBV28 and TRBJ2-7): DVKVTQSSRYLVKRTGEKVFLECVQDMDHENMFWYRQDPGLGLRLIYFSYDVKMKEKGDIPEGYSVSREKKERFSLILESASTNQTSMYLCASSLGGQARYEQYFGPGTRLTVT.

A few counts support this clone. The rearrangement uses TRBV28 and TRBJ1-5, with D unresolved. Deletions cut 1 base from V and 0 bases from J, with 16 bases between. The germline CDR1 and CDR2 sequences are MDHEN and SYDVKM. This CDR3 spans 18 amino acids. In DNA, the CDR3 is TGTGCCAGCAGTTTATACTTACAGAACACGTATAGCAATCAGCCCCAGCATTTT. Amino acids: CASSLYLQNTYSNQPQHF.

The chain carries TRBV19 and TRBJ1-3; D gene uncertain. Trimming removed 7 bases from V and 0 bases from J, with 10 bases in between. The CDR3 is 14 residues long. CDR1 is LNHDA and CDR2 is SQIVND in the germline V gene (reference sequence). The CDR3 is CASKPANSGNTIYF. Written as DNA, the CDR3 is TGTGCCAGTAAGCCCGCAAACTCTGGAAACACCATATATTTT. Using reference TRBV19 and TRBJ1-3 for the parts outside the CDR3, the full variable domain is DGGITQSPKYLFRKEGQNVTLSCEQNLNHDAMYWYRQDPGQGLRLIYYSQIVNDFQKGDIAEGYSVSREKKESFPLTVTSAQKNPTAFYLCASKPANSGNTIYFGEGSWLTVV.

This sequence joins TRBV7-8 and TRBJ2-2, with 7 positions matching TRBD1. The V gene's germline CDR1 is SGHVS and CDR2 FQNEAQ. The ends lost 3 bases at V and 7 bases at J; junction bases unmatched: 5. This CDR3 spans 14 amino acids. The CDR3 spells CASSFTGEYGELFF. CDR3 in DNA: TGTGCCAGCAGCTTCACAGGGGAATACGGGGAGCTGTTTTTT.

The chain is built from TRBV7-8 and TRBJ2-5; 7 bases are shared with TRBD1. J gave up 7 bases and V 5 bases, and 16 bases lay outside the gene matches. The CDR3 totals 16 residues. Germline V lookup: CDR1 SGHVS, CDR2 FQNEAQ. CDR3 in DNA: TGTGCCAGCAGCCTCTCAGGAACAGGGGCCACGGGGACCCAGTACTTC. Protein sequence: CASSLSGTGATGTQYF.

The table lists this clone with a count of one. The J gene is TRBJ2-7, the V gene TRBV6-5; the match to TRBD1 covers 8 bases. The CDR3 contains 15 residues. Germline CDR1 is MNHEY and CDR2 is SVGAGI. V lost 5 bases and J lost 2; bases outside the gene matches: 8. CDR3 sequence: CASSQTGGGTYEQYF. CDR3 coding DNA: TGTGCCAGCAGTCAAACAGGGGGTGGAACCTACGAGCAGTACTTC.

The chain has TRBV7-9 and TRBJ2-3, with TRBD2 matching 9 bases. Trimming cost V 5 bases and J 5 bases; bases outside gene matches: 11. Germline CDR1 is SEHNR and CDR2 is FQNEAQ (reference sequence). CDR3 size: 16 residues. As DNA, the CDR3 is TGTGCCAGCAGCCGGGGGGCGGGAGGGCCGATAGATACGCAGTATTTT. The encoded protein is CASSRGAGGPIDTQYF.

Written as DNA, the CDR3 is TGCAGCGTTTTGGGGCCGCGGATGAACACTGAAGCTTTCTTT. Its protein product is CSVLGPRMNTEAFF. The chain is built from TRBV29-1 and TRBJ1-1; maybe TRBD1 (5 bases). The CDR3 extends over 14 amino acids. V was trimmed by 5 bases and J by 0 bases, leaving 13 bases between them. In germline, CDR1 is SQVTM, CDR2 ANQGSEA. Drawing the rest from reference TRBV29-1 and TRBJ1-1, the complete variable domain is SAVISQKPSRDICQRGTSLTIQCQVDSQVTMMFWYRQQPGQSLTLIATANQGSEATYESGFVIDKFPISRPNLTFSTLTVSNMSPEDSSIYLCSVLGPRMNTEAFFGQGTRLTVV.

The V and J genes are TRBV5-1 and TRBJ2-1, with D possibly TRBD1 on 5 matching bases. Trimming took 0 bases from V and 7 from J, leaving 8 bases between them. Per germline, CDR1 SGHRS and CDR2 YFSETQ. The CDR3 is 13 amino acids. The CDR3 reads CASSLEGPNEQFF. The CDR3 nucleotides read TGCGCCAGCAGCTTGGAGGGGCCAAATGAGCAGTTCTTC.

The genes are TRBV30 and TRBJ1-1; tentatively, D is TRBD1 (6 bases). This CDR3 is 12 amino acids long. Trimming left V 7 bases short and J 2 bases short, with 11 bases between. From germline, CDR1 is GTSNPN and CDR2 SVGIG (reference sequence). Written as DNA, the CDR3 is TGTGCCTCTGACAGGACCAACACTGAAGCTTTCTTT. This gives the protein CASDRTNTEAFF.

The chain combines TRBV7-2 with TRBJ1-6; 8 nucleotides line up with TRBD1. The CDR3 is 14 residues long. V trimming: 5 bases; J trimming: 6 bases; junction bases outside the gene matches: 3. Per the germline V gene, CDR1 is SGHTA and CDR2 is FQGNSA. The CDR3 DNA sequence: TGTGCCAGCAGCCCTGGACAGGGTAATTCACCCCTCCACTTT. As protein: CASSPGQGNSPLHF. Combining the CDR3 with reference TRBV7-2 and TRBJ1-6 gives the whole variable domain GAGVSQSPSNKVTEKGKDVELRCDPISGHTALYWYRQSLGQGLEFLIYFQGNSAPDKSGLPSDRFSAERTGGSVSTLTIQRTQQEDSAVYLCASSPGQGNSPLHFGNGTRLTVT.

The chain has TRBV9 and TRBJ1-2; unclear D gene. The CDR3 length is 16 residues. Deletions cut 0 bases from V and 3 bases from J, with 15 bases between. Germline CDR1 reads SGDLS; CDR2 reads YYNGEE. In nucleotides, the CDR3 is TGTGCCAGCAGCGTAGCTGGGGAGTCCGCCTACTATGGCTACACCTTC. Amino acids: CASSVAGESAYYGYTF.

V and J are TRBV30 and TRBJ1-2; D is unclear. The germline V and J ends were trimmed by 4 bases and 4 bases, with 13 bases remaining between them. This CDR3 is built from 13 residues. Germline lookup yields CDR1 GTSNPN and CDR2 SVGIG (reference sequence). CDR3 in DNA: TGTGCCTGGATAGCGGGGTTAAGCTATGGCTACACCTTC. This encodes CAWIAGLSYGYTF.

The sample holds a few counts of this clone. The chain joins TRBV7-3 to TRBJ2-1; TRBD2 matches at 8 bases. V shed 4 bases and J 0 bases; nucleotides not matched to a gene: 8. Per the germline V gene, CDR1 is SGHTA and CDR2 is FQGTGA. The CDR3 has 17 amino acids. The CDR3 region is CASSSTRTSSSYNEQFF. CDR3 nucleotides: TGTGCCAGCAGCTCCACACGGACTAGCAGCTCCTACAATGAGCAGTTCTTC.

The V gene is TRBV4-2, the J gene TRBJ2-5; 7 nucleotides match TRBD2. The CDR3 length is 15 residues. Trimming at V came to 0 bases and at J to 4 bases, leaving 5 bases not matched to a gene. Germline V CDR1 and CDR2: LGHNA, YNFKEQ. CDR3 amino acids: CASSQEPGGSETQYF. The CDR3 region has the DNA TGTGCCAGCAGCCAAGAACCGGGAGGTTCAGAGACCCAGTACTTC.

The chain joins TRBV7-3 to TRBJ2-1; 7 bases are a match to TRBD2. V trimming: 4 bases; J trimming: 6 bases; junction bases outside the gene matches: 15. Germline loops: CDR1 SGHTA, CDR2 FQGTGA. CDR3 length equals 17 residues. CDR3 sequence reads: CASSSPRGSGHFNEQFF. The CDR3 DNA is TGTGCCAGCAGCTCCCCCCGGGGTAGCGGGCACTTCAATGAGCAGTTCTTC.

In its sample, this clone was seen once. The chain couples TRBV30 to TRBJ1-2; 7 bases are a match to TRBD1. This CDR3 is built from 15 residues. The V gene's germline CDR1 is GTSNPN and CDR2 SVGIG (reference sequence). The V and J ends lost 2 bases and 5 bases, in that order; junction bases with no gene match: 11. The CDR3 nucleotides are TGTGCCTGGAGTTCACTGACAGGGATGGGGTATGGCTACACCTTC. Translating it yields CAWSSLTGMGYGYTF.

This clone was recorded only once. The chain is built from TRBV18 and TRBJ2-7; D might be TRBD2 (5 bases). Trimming took 3 bases from V and 6 from J, leaving 9 bases between them. Germline CDR1 KGHSH, CDR2 LQKENI. The CDR3 extends over 12 amino acids. The CDR3 region is CASSPAGVEQYF. Here the CDR3 DNA reads TGTGCCAGCTCACCGGCCGGGGTCGAGCAGTACTTC.

V gene TRBV2 combines with J gene TRBJ1-6; D call uncertain. Germline-derived CDR1 and CDR2 are SNHLY and FYNNEI. The CDR3 has 13 residues. V lost 7 bases, J lost 10 bases, and 14 bases lay in between. The DNA of the CDR3 is TGTGCCAGCAACCAACAGAATACCTCACCCCTCCACTTT. Amino acids: CASNQQNTSPLHF.

The chain links TRBV4-2 to TRBJ2-1, with 8 bases matching TRBD2. The CDR3 has 17 amino acids. With V trimmed by 0 bases and J by 4 bases, 8 bases remained unmatched. Germline V gene sequence: CDR1 LGHNA, CDR2 YNFKEQ. The DNA of the CDR3 is TGTGCCAGCAGCCAAGAGTCCCTAGCGGGTCATTACAATGAGCAGTTCTTC. It is translated as CASSQESLAGHYNEQFF.

This chain uses TRBV15 with TRBJ2-7; D unclear. The CDR3 extends over 15 amino acids. The ends were cut back, 0 bases at V and 3 bases at J, with 12 bases in the middle. The germline V gene encodes CDR1 LNHNV and CDR2 YYDKDF (reference sequence). The DNA of the CDR3 is TGTGCCACCAGCAGAGATTGGAAACTACTCTACGAGCAGTACTTC. This gives the protein CATSRDWKLLYEQYF.

The J gene is TRBJ1-5, the V gene TRBV6-1; D is perhaps TRBD1 (5 bases). The CDR3 is made up of 16 amino acids. The V end was cut by 4 bases, the J end by 7 bases, with 20 bases between. Germline V gene sequence: CDR1 MNHNS, CDR2 SASEGT. The CDR3 DNA sequence: TGTGCCAGCAGTGCCACGAAAAGGGGTCGTGGGCAGCCCCAGCATTTT. Protein product: CASSATKRGRGQPQHF.